The 32 T cell receptor beta chains below were found in one sample sequenced in a study of T cell responses to AZD1222 COVID-19 vaccine. Here immunoSEQ multiplex PCR was the method, and the copy in TCRdb shows in-frame clones only, minus some. There are tens of thousands of clones in the sample; under 85% occur only once, and over 40% lies in the top ten. The input for sequencing was peripheral blood, taken on day 0 of AZD1222 vaccination. Receptors were obtained from an adult in good health.

The chain combines TRBV6-6 with TRBJ1-3; 8 bases align to TRBD1. Trimming removed 6 bases from V and 0 bases from J; junction bases left unmatched: 7. This CDR3 is 16 amino acids long. The germline gives CDR1 MNHNY, CDR2 SVGAGI (reference sequence). The DNA for the CDR3 is TGTGCCAGCAGACCACAGGGGGTCCTCTCTGGAAACACCATATATTTT. Translated: CASRPQGVLSGNTIYF.

The chain employs TRBV19 and TRBJ2-3, with 8 bases fitting TRBD2. The V segment lost 1 base and the J segment 4 bases; nucleotides outside the gene matches: 4. Looked up from germline, CDR1 is LNHDA and CDR2 is SQIVND (reference sequence). The CDR3 totals 15 residues. The CDR3 here is CASSIGGGPADTQYF. CDR3 coding DNA: TGTGCCAGTAGTATAGGCGGGGGGCCGGCAGATACGCAGTATTTT.

This clone is a singleton in its sample. This chain links TRBV7-2 with TRBJ1-4; D gene unclear. Germline CDR1 and CDR2: SGHTA and FQGNSA. Trimming cost V 0 bases and J 0 bases, with 5 bases left between them. The CDR3 is 15 residues long. CDR3 DNA sequence: TGTGCCAGCAGCTTAGCCCCGGCAACTAATGAAAAACTGTTTTTT. This sequence encodes CASSLAPATNEKLFF.

The rearrangement uses TRBV3-1 (or the pseudogene TRBV3-2) and TRBJ1-3; 9 bases fit TRBD1. Germline loops: CDR1 LGHDT, CDR2 YNNKEL (reference sequence). V lost 3 bases, J lost 1 base, and 7 bases stayed unmatched. The CDR3 has 17 amino acids. Here the CDR3 reads CASSHRDRALSGNTIYF. DNA of the CDR3: TGTGCCAGCAGCCACCGGGACAGGGCCCTTTCTGGAAACACCATATATTTT.

The gene calls are TRBV2 and TRBJ1-5; perhaps TRBD1 as D (6 bases). V lost 5 bases to trimming and J lost 2 bases, with 16 bases between them. Germline V gives CDR1 SNHLY, CDR2 FYNNEI. This CDR3 comprises 16 residues. The CDR3 DNA reads TGTGCCAGCAGTCCACCTAACAGGGCTGGCAATCAGCCCCAGCATTTT. Amino acids: CASSPPNRAGNQPQHF.

This chain connects TRBV7-9 to TRBJ2-3; no reliable D call. V was clipped by 2 bases and J by 3 bases, with 6 bases between them. There are 13 residues in the CDR3. Germline loops: CDR1 SEHNR, CDR2 FQNEAQ (reference sequence). This CDR3 reads CASSLLGTDTQYF. The DNA of the CDR3 is TGTGCCAGCAGCTTACTAGGGACAGATACGCAGTATTTT.

This chain uses TRBV12-3 or TRBV12-4 with TRBJ2-5; D gene uncertain. This CDR3 is 13 amino acids long. The V gene lost 6 bases and the J gene lost 5 bases, with 13 bases spanning the gap. CDR3 in DNA: TGTGCCAGCAGACCTGGACGGACCGAGACCCAGTACTTC. As protein: CASRPGRTETQYF.

The chain is built from TRBV7-9 and TRBJ2-3; D perhaps matches TRBD1 (5 bases). Per germline, CDR1 SEHNR and CDR2 FQNEAQ (reference sequence). The CDR3 has 13 residues. Trimming took off 1 base at V and 12 bases at J, with 14 bases between the two ends. DNA for the CDR3: TGTGCCAGCAGCTTAGGAGACAGCCCTTCCCAGTATTTT. Translated, it gives CASSLGDSPSQYF.

The V and J genes are TRBV18 and TRBJ1-5; the D gene is possibly TRBD1 (5 bases). V dropped 2 bases and J dropped 3 bases, with 11 bases sitting between them. Germline CDR1 and CDR2: KGHSH and LQKENI. The CDR3 extends over 15 amino acids. The CDR3 coding sequence is TGTGCCAGCTCACCAAGCGGGACGCACAATCAGCCCCAGCATTTT. This gives the protein CASSPSGTHNQPQHF. The whole variable domain, filled in from reference TRBV18 and TRBJ1-5, reads NAGVMQNPRHLVRRRGQEARLRCSPMKGHSHVYWYRQLPEEGLKFMVYLQKENIIDESGMPKERFSAEFPKEGPSILRIQQVVRGDSAAYFCASSPSGTHNQPQHFGDGTRLSIL.

V gene TRBV5-1 combines with J gene TRBJ2-2; 10 bases agree with TRBD2. CDR3 size: 16 residues. Germline-derived CDR1 and CDR2 are SGHRS and YFSETQ. V dropped 0 bases and J dropped 4; count of bases not matched to a gene: 3. The CDR3 DNA reads as TGCGCCAGCAGCTTGGTGGCTAGCGGGGGCACCGGGGAGCTGTTTTTT. It specifies CASSLVASGGTGELFF.

The chain uses TRBV4-2 and TRBJ2-1, with 11 bases lining up with TRBD2. V shed 0 bases and J 8 bases; nucleotides not matched to a gene: 3. Germline CDR1 reads LGHNA; CDR2 reads YNFKEQ. CDR3 length: 15 residues. Here the CDR3 reads CASSQEVAGGDEQFF. In DNA form, the CDR3 reads TGTGCCAGCAGCCAAGAGGTAGCGGGAGGGGATGAGCAGTTCTTC.

This clone came up many times. The chain employs TRBV7-2 and TRBJ2-7, with 7 bases aligning to TRBD2. From germline, CDR1 is SGHTA and CDR2 FQGNSA. The trim removed 5 bases at V and 5 bases at J, leaving 15 bases unmatched. This CDR3 contains 16 residues. The CDR3 DNA sequence: TGTGCCAGCAGCCCCGGGTGGTGGGAGGGCCGCGACGAGCAGTACTTC. Encoded protein: CASSPGWWEGRDEQYF. The whole variable domain, remainder taken from reference TRBV7-2 and TRBJ2-7, is GAGVSQSPSNKVTEKGKDVELRCDPISGHTALYWYRQSLGQGLEFLIYFQGNSAPDKSGLPSDRFSAERTGGSVSTLTIQRTQQEDSAVYLCASSPGWWEGRDEQYFGPGTRLTVT.

The J gene is TRBJ1-4, the V gene TRBV25-1; a possible D gene is TRBD1 (6 bases). Germline CDR1 and CDR2: MGHDK and SYGVNS. Trimming stripped 6 bases from V and 8 bases from J, with 13 bases between. The CDR3 spans 13 residues. CDR3 nucleotides: TGTGCCAGCAGGACAGGAATGTCCGAAAAACTGTTTTTT. Translating it yields CASRTGMSEKLFF.

V and J are TRBV9 and TRBJ1-4; no firm D call. This CDR3 contains 16 residues. Trimming cost V 0 bases and J 3 bases, with 12 bases left between them. Germline CDR1 and CDR2: SGDLS and YYNGEE. Written as DNA, the CDR3 is TGTGCCAGCAGCGTAGGGGCAAACATGGCTAATGAAAAACTGTTTTTT. Residues: CASSVGANMANEKLFF.

This chain uses TRBV28 with TRBJ1-2, with a possible D match to TRBD1 (5 bases). CDR3 length equals 14 residues. Germline V gene data show CDR1 as MDHEN and CDR2 as SYDVKM. V was cut by 7 bases and J by 6 bases, with 18 bases left in between. In DNA form, the CDR3 reads TGTGCCAGCAACCCCCGGGGCCTAGCGCATGGCTACACCTTC. It translates to CASNPRGLAHGYTF.

V usage is TRBV4-1 and J usage is TRBJ2-2; 10 bases are shared with TRBD1. J gave up 1 base and V 3 bases, and 2 bases lay outside the gene matches. The CDR3 runs to 16 residues. Germline CDR1 is MGHRA and CDR2 is YSYEKL. CDR3 amino acids: CASSQRTGGNTGELFF. CDR3 sequence (DNA): TGCGCCAGCAGCCAGAGGACAGGGGGGAACACCGGGGAGCTGTTTTTT.

This clone was seen many times. The chain recombines TRBV5-1 with TRBJ2-5, with TRBD1 as a possible D gene (5 bases). V lost 4 bases and J lost 7, with 8 bases in between. This CDR3 is built from 11 residues. Germline V gives CDR1 SGHRS, CDR2 YFSETQ. The CDR3 is CASSPQGTQYF. In DNA form, the CDR3 reads TGCGCCAGCAGCCCCCAGGGGACCCAGTACTTC.

V gene TRBV18 combines with J gene TRBJ1-2; D is possibly TRBD1 (5 bases). Germline CDR1 KGHSH, CDR2 LQKENI. Trimming took 2 bases from V and 4 from J, leaving 8 bases between them. The CDR3 runs to 13 residues. Here the CDR3 reads CASSPGQGYGYTF. CDR3 nucleotides: TGTGCCAGCTCACCAGGCCAGGGCTATGGCTACACCTTC. The full variable domain, completed using reference TRBV18 and TRBJ1-2, is NAGVMQNPRHLVRRRGQEARLRCSPMKGHSHVYWYRQLPEEGLKFMVYLQKENIIDESGMPKERFSAEFPKEGPSILRIQQVVRGDSAAYFCASSPGQGYGYTFGSGTRLTVV.

The chain has TRBV5-4 and TRBJ1-1; D ambiguous. The V end was cut by 0 bases, the J end by 1 base, with 10 bases between. Germline lookup yields CDR1 SGHNT and CDR2 YYREEE (reference sequence). The CDR3 sequence is 15 residues long. CDR3: CASSLDVGPNTEAFF. Here the CDR3 DNA reads TGTGCCAGCAGCTTGGATGTAGGGCCGAACACTGAAGCTTTCTTT.

The chain is built from TRBV28 and TRBJ2-7; 10 nucleotides agree with TRBD2. Germline CDR1 and CDR2: MDHEN and SYDVKM. The CDR3 totals 17 residues. V lost 2 bases and J lost 3; bases outside the gene matches: 10. The CDR3 loop is CASSLGGVGLAFYEQYF. CDR3 sequence (DNA): TGTGCCAGCAGTTTAGGGGGGGTGGGACTAGCGTTCTACGAGCAGTACTTC.

The chain links TRBV10-3 to TRBJ2-5; the match to TRBD2 covers 8 bases. CDR3 length equals 14 residues. The V and J ends lost 6 bases and 4 bases, in that order; junction bases with no gene match: 7. Germline CDR1 is ENHRY and CDR2 is SYGVKD. CDR3 coding DNA: TGTGCCATCAGCCTTTCCGGGGGGGCAGAGACCCAGTACTTC. It translates to CAISLSGGAETQYF.

The gene calls are TRBV28 and TRBJ2-7; a possible D gene is TRBD2 (6 bases). Trimming cost V 2 bases and J 7 bases, with 18 bases left between them. CDR1 is MDHEN and CDR2 is SYDVKM in the germline V gene. This CDR3 is 15 amino acids long. The CDR3 protein is CASSLGGTLGWEQYF. CDR3 nucleotide sequence: TGTGCCAGCAGTTTAGGCGGGACGCTCGGTTGGGAGCAGTACTTC.

This chain connects TRBV21-1 to TRBJ1-6. TRBV21-1 is reported as a pseudogene. CDR3 length: 15 residues. The CDR3 region is CASSKARRINSPLHF. The CDR3 region has the DNA TGTGCCAGCAGCAAAGCTCGTCGGATTAATTCACCCCTCCACTTT.

V and J are TRBV9 and TRBJ2-4, with 8 bases lining up with TRBD2. The CDR3 contains 17 residues. Trimming removed 0 bases from V and 0 bases from J; junction bases left unmatched: 5. Germline CDR1 and CDR2: SGDLS and YYNGEE. The CDR3 DNA reads TGTGCCAGCAGCGTAGGTGGCGGGGGGATAGCCAAAAACATTCAGTACTTC. Its protein product is CASSVGGGGIAKNIQYF.

The rearrangement joins TRBV19 to TRBJ1-2; D remains ambiguous. This CDR3 is built from 14 residues. CDR1 and CDR2 from the germline V gene are LNHDA and SQIVND (reference sequence). Between the trimmed V and J ends, which lost 6 bases and 1 base, there was a span of 12 bases. CDR3 DNA: TGTGCCAGTAGAGGGTTCAACGATAACTATGGCTACACCTTC. The encoded protein is CASRGFNDNYGYTF.

The chain couples TRBV4-2 to TRBJ2-1; 12 bases fit TRBD2. CDR1 is LGHNA, CDR2 YNFKEQ, per germline. CDR3 length: 16 residues. V was pared by 5 bases and J by 10 bases, with 12 bases of the junction left unmatched. CDR3 loop: CASSIGTSGRGEEQFF. For the CDR3, the DNA is TGTGCCAGCAGCATAGGGACTAGCGGGCGTGGGGAGGAGCAGTTCTTC.

The J gene is TRBJ1-2, the V gene TRBV18; D perhaps matches TRBD1 (6 bases). CDR3 size: 13 residues. Germline CDR1 and CDR2: KGHSH and LQKENI. V dropped 3 bases and J dropped 10 bases, with 15 bases sitting between them. CDR3 region: CASSPGTQQDYTF. CDR3 in DNA: TGTGCCAGCTCACCGGGGACACAGCAGGACTACACCTTC.

V is TRBV14 and J is TRBJ2-1; TRBD2 might be the D (6 bases). The CDR3 runs to 15 residues. CDR1 and CDR2 (germline): SGHDN, FVKESK. The ends were cut back, 0 bases at V and 8 bases at J, with 14 bases in the middle. In nucleotides, the CDR3 is TGTGCCAGCAGCCAAGATCTACTAGCCATCGATGAGCAGTTCTTC. Amino acids: CASSQDLLAIDEQFF.

The chain has TRBV6-5 and TRBJ2-5; TRBD2 matches 8 bases. CDR1 and CDR2 (germline): MNHEY, SVGAGI. The CDR3 length is 16 residues. The junction had 12 bases not matched to a gene; V was cut back by 4 bases and J by 5 bases. CDR3 region: CASSFLGLGGSETQYF. Here the CDR3 DNA reads TGTGCCAGCAGTTTCCTGGGACTAGGTGGTTCGGAGACCCAGTACTTC.

The chain employs TRBV7-2 and TRBJ2-2; D not resolved. V was cut by 2 bases and J by 2 bases, with 9 bases left in between. The CDR3 has 15 amino acids. CDR1 is SGHTA, CDR2 FQGNSA, per germline. The CDR3, as DNA: TGTGCCAGCAGCTTATCTGTGACAAACACCGGGGAGCTGTTTTTT. Translating gives CASSLSVTNTGELFF.

The chain links TRBV19 to TRBJ1-2, with TRBD1 identical over 9 bases. The CDR3 totals 16 residues. Germline V gives CDR1 LNHDA, CDR2 SQIVND (reference sequence). V trimming: 3 bases; J trimming: 7 bases; junction bases outside the gene matches: 12. This chain's CDR3 is CASSIGEDRGFLGYTF. DNA for the CDR3: TGTGCCAGTAGTATTGGCGAGGACAGGGGTTTTCTTGGCTACACCTTC.

The chain carries TRBV10-3 and TRBJ2-1, with 9 bases lining up with TRBD1. Germline CDR1 is ENHRY and CDR2 is SYGVKD. The CDR3 has 14 amino acids. Unmatched junction bases numbered 4, after V lost 6 bases and J lost 4 bases. The CDR3 protein is CAIRGTGRYNEQFF. The CDR3 nucleotides are TGTGCCATCAGGGGGACAGGGAGATACAATGAGCAGTTCTTC.